Listed here are 25 T cell receptor beta chains from one sample, sequenced in a study of blood T cells in healthy people across ages. Combining a sample-barcoded 5' primer with a J-beta primer mix, a second PCR ran for roughly 7 to 12 cycles. TCRdb reprocessed the 5' RACE reads via MiXCR and lists one record per CDR3 protein. Here the sample spans roughly 500,000 distinct CDR3 sequences, about 26% being singletons. Sequencing was carried out using blood. Receptors were obtained from a woman between 70 and 85 years old in good health.

This clonotype has just a few counts. The chain employs TRBV10-3 and TRBJ1-1; D not resolved. CDR1 is ENHRY, CDR2 SYGVKD, per germline. V lost 3 bases to trimming and J lost 8 bases, with 10 bases between them. The CDR3 has 12 amino acids. This chain's CDR3 is CAISDISLEAFF. DNA of the CDR3: TGTGCCATCAGTGACATCAGTTTAGAAGCTTTCTTT.

A few counts support this clonotype. The chain carries TRBV5-4 and TRBJ2-7; the match to TRBD1 covers 9 bases. The CDR3 extends over 15 amino acids. The V gene end was trimmed by 4 bases and the J gene end by 3 bases; junction bases not matched to a gene: 8. Germline V lookup: CDR1 SGHNT, CDR2 YYREEE (reference sequence). CDR3 sequence: CASSPPGQGIYEQYF. The CDR3 DNA sequence: TGTGCCAGCAGCCCCCCCGGACAGGGGATCTACGAGCAGTACTTC.

The chain recombines TRBV7-9 with TRBJ1-1; 8 bases agree with TRBD1. Per germline, CDR1 SEHNR and CDR2 FQNEAQ (reference sequence). Germline trimming cut 6 bases from V and 6 bases from J; bases unmatched to any gene: 18. The CDR3 spans 17 residues. The CDR3 DNA sequence: TGTGCCAGCAGACCACTTCTGACAGGGGTTTACGGGGCTGAAGCTTTCTTT. It is translated as CASRPLLTGVYGAEAFF.

This clonotype came up many times. This sequence joins TRBV29-1 and TRBJ1-1, with TRBD1 as a possible D gene (5 bases). The germline gives CDR1 SQVTM, CDR2 ANQGSEA. This CDR3 is built from 12 residues. V gave up 4 bases and J gave up 4 bases, with 10 bases separating them. The CDR3 sequence: CSVVRGTTEAFF. Written as DNA, the CDR3 is TGCAGCGTTGTACGGGGGACCACTGAAGCTTTCTTT.

The rearrangement uses TRBV29-1 and TRBJ2-1, with 10 bases identical to TRBD1. With the DNA end fitting TRBJ2-7 better, the J assignment may be wrong. CDR1 is SQVTM and CDR2 is ANQGSEA in the germline V gene. The CDR3 length is 15 residues. Here the CDR3 reads CSVGRADRGVSEQYF. The CDR3 DNA reads as TGCAGCGTTGGAAGGGCGGACAGGGGGGTATCCGAGCAGTACTTC.

The sample holds many counts of this clonotype. The rearrangement uses TRBV7-3 and TRBJ2-5, with TRBD2 identical over 8 bases. The J call may not be correct, given that the DNA end is closer to TRBJ2-1. In germline, CDR1 is SGHTA, CDR2 FQGTGA. The CDR3 is 19 amino acids. CDR3 region: CASSPRTSPIFPTHNEQFF. The CDR3 region has the DNA TGTGCCAGCAGCCCGAGGACTAGCCCAATATTCCCCACCCACAATGAGCAGTTCTTC.

This clonotype came up a few times. The chain joins TRBV20-1 to TRBJ1-4; possible D gene TRBD1, 6 bases. Trimming took 1 base from V and 8 from J, leaving 17 bases between them. Per the germline V gene, CDR1 is DFQATT and CDR2 is SNEGSKA (reference sequence). CDR3 size: 15 residues. The CDR3 DNA reads as TGCAGTGCTAGAGCAACAAGGGGGGCCGGGGAAAAACTGTTTTTT. This encodes CSARATRGAGEKLFF.

This clonotype was seen only a few times. The chain links TRBV5-6 to TRBJ1-5; no reliable D call. This CDR3 is built from 12 residues. Germline assignment: CDR1 SGHDT and CDR2 YYEEEE. With 0 bases removed from V and 6 bases from J, the gap between germline ends came to 4 bases. CDR3 nucleotides: TGTGCCAGCAGCTTGGGGGCTCAGCCCCAGCATTTT. The encoded protein is CASSLGAQPQHF. Filled out from reference TRBV5-6 and TRBJ1-5, the complete variable domain reads DAGVTQSPTHLIKTRGQQVTLRCSPKSGHDTVSWYQQALGQGPQFIFQYYEEEERQRGNFPDRFSGHQFPNYSSELNVNALLLGDSALYLCASSLGAQPQHFGDGTRLSIL.

This sequence joins TRBV20-1 and TRBJ2-7; D call uncertain. Trimming removed 0 bases from V and 6 bases from J, with 6 bases in between. This CDR3 comprises 11 residues. CDR1 is DFQATT and CDR2 is SNEGSKA in the germline V gene (reference sequence). The CDR3 is CSARDHAEQYF. The DNA for the CDR3 is TGCAGTGCTAGAGATCACGCCGAGCAGTACTTC.

CDR3 sequence: CASSSDAVPTDTQYF. The CDR3 nucleotides read TGCGCCAGCAGCTCTGACGCCGTTCCCACAGATACGCAGTATTTT. The chain joins TRBV5-1 to TRBJ2-3, with D uncertain. This CDR3 is built from 15 residues. The germline gives CDR1 SGHRS, CDR2 YFSETQ. With 3 bases removed from V and 2 bases from J, the gap between germline ends came to 13 bases.

Remarks on this clonotype: A clone one base away is much larger, so this may be a read error. This chain links TRBV10-3 with TRBJ2-1; D gene uncertain. Germline loops: CDR1 ENHRY, CDR2 SYGVKD. Trimming cost V 3 bases and J 4 bases, with 1 base left between them. CDR3 length: 11 residues. Written as DNA, the CDR3 is TGTGCCATCAGTGAATACAATGAGCAGTTCTTC. Translation: CAISEYNEQFF.

The chain employs TRBV4-3 and TRBJ2-3, with 10 positions matching TRBD2. J was trimmed by 3 bases and V by 1 base; bases with no gene match: 7. There are 17 residues in the CDR3. CDR1 is LGHNA and CDR2 is YSLEER in the germline V gene. This CDR3 is CASSQVALAGATDTQYF. CDR3 coding DNA: TGCGCCAGCAGCCAAGTTGCCCTAGCGGGGGCAACAGATACGCAGTATTTT.

This chain joins TRBV12-3 or TRBV12-4 and TRBJ2-2; tentative D call: TRBD2 (7 bases). This CDR3 contains 16 residues. V was trimmed by 6 bases and J by 4 bases, leaving 18 bases between them. Written as DNA, the CDR3 is TGTGCCAGCAGACTACGGATGGCGGGGGCCACCGGGGAGCTGTTTTTT. Translating it yields CASRLRMAGATGELFF.

This clonotype was seen more than once but under ten times. V is TRBV10-3 and J is TRBJ2-2, with 8 bases matching TRBD1. This CDR3 spans 15 amino acids. CDR1 and CDR2 (germline): ENHRY, SYGVKD. The ends lost 6 bases at V and 4 bases at J; junction bases unmatched: 7. The CDR3 DNA reads TGTGCCATCAGCCCCGACAGGGGAGGCACCGGGGAGCTGTTTTTT. As protein: CAISPDRGGTGELFF.

Only a few counts were recorded for this clonotype. This chain uses TRBV20-1 with TRBJ1-3, with D perhaps matching TRBD1 (6 bases). Trimming took off 1 base at V and 3 bases at J, with 13 bases between the two ends. Per the germline V gene, CDR1 is DFQATT and CDR2 is SNEGSKA (reference sequence). This CDR3 is 15 amino acids long. The CDR3, as DNA: TGCAGTGCTAGAGGAGGCAGGGGACGTGGAAACACCATATATTTT. Amino acid sequence: CSARGGRGRGNTIYF.

This chain links TRBV6-2 or TRBV6-3 with TRBJ2-2; 12 bases map to TRBD2. The CDR3 has 18 residues. Germline V gene data show CDR1 as MNHEY and CDR2 as SVGEGT. V lost 2 bases, J lost 3 bases, and 7 bases stayed unmatched. This CDR3 is CASSYSRLAGAHTGELFF. The DNA for the CDR3 is TGTGCCAGCAGTTACAGCAGACTAGCGGGGGCCCACACCGGGGAGCTGTTTTTT.

The V and J genes are TRBV5-1 and TRBJ2-3; D remains ambiguous. The V gene's germline CDR1 is SGHRS and CDR2 YFSETQ. The CDR3 has 16 residues. V was cut by 0 bases and J by 0 bases, with 11 bases left in between. The CDR3 is CASSLGTKASTDTQYF. The CDR3 bases are TGCGCCAGCAGCTTGGGGACCAAGGCTAGCACAGATACGCAGTATTTT.

The chain joins TRBV5-1 to TRBJ2-5, with D possibly being TRBD1 (5 bases). The CDR3 contains 15 residues. Germline V gene lookup returns CDR1 SGHRS and CDR2 YFSETQ. Trimming pared 4 bases from V and 1 base from J, leaving 14 bases between. CDR3: CASSGRAGSQETQYF. CDR3 coding DNA: TGCGCCAGCAGCGGCCGGGCAGGGTCCCAAGAGACCCAGTACTTC.

The CDR3 nucleotides are TGCAGTGCTAAGCGGCAAGAGACCCAGTACTTC. It translates to CSAKRQETQYF. This chain uses TRBV20-1 with TRBJ2-5, with TRBD2 as a possible D gene (5 bases). Germline V gene lookup returns CDR1 DFQATT and CDR2 SNEGSKA (reference sequence). The V end was cut by 4 bases, the J end by 2 bases, with 5 bases between. The length of the CDR3 is 11 residues.

The chain couples TRBV24-1 to TRBJ2-4; 8 nucleotides agree with TRBD1. Germline CDR1 KGHDR, CDR2 SFDVKD. J lost 3 bases, V lost 4 bases, and 7 bases had no gene match. The CDR3 has 16 amino acids. The CDR3 DNA sequence: TGTGCCACCAGTGACCCAGGGGGCGAAGGCAAAAACATTCAGTACTTC. This gives the protein CATSDPGGEGKNIQYF.

The V gene is TRBV2, the J gene TRBJ2-5; D is unclear. Per the germline V gene, CDR1 is SNHLY and CDR2 is FYNNEI. V dropped 1 base and J dropped 2 bases, with 11 bases sitting between them. The CDR3 is 15 amino acids. CDR3 loop: CASSEGELPQETQYF. The CDR3 bases are TGTGCCAGCAGTGAAGGGGAACTTCCACAAGAGACCCAGTACTTC.

The chain employs TRBV12-3 or TRBV12-4 and TRBJ1-2; D remains ambiguous. V gave up 5 bases and J gave up 0 bases, with 7 bases separating them. The CDR3 loop spans 13 amino acids. The CDR3, as DNA: TGTGCCAGCAGTCGGGCGACTAACTATGGCTACACCTTC. Its translation is CASSRATNYGYTF.

The chain recombines TRBV5-1 with TRBJ1-2; a weak D match, TRBD1 (5 bases). The CDR3 has 14 amino acids. V shed 2 bases and J shed 4 bases, with 12 bases lying between them. CDR1 is SGHRS and CDR2 is YFSETQ in the germline V gene. CDR3 in DNA: TGCGCCAGCAGCTTAACGGAGGGGAGCTATGGCTACACCTTC. It specifies CASSLTEGSYGYTF.

This clonotype was seen a handful of times. The rearrangement links TRBV20-1 to TRBJ2-5; maybe TRBD2 (6 bases). The V and J ends lost 5 bases and 1 base respectively, with 8 bases between them. Looked up from germline, CDR1 is DFQATT and CDR2 is SNEGSKA (reference sequence). The CDR3 extends over 12 amino acids. CDR3: CSAGAGQETQYF. In DNA, the CDR3 is TGCAGTGCTGGAGCGGGCCAAGAGACCCAGTACTTC.

This clonotype was counted a few times. CDR3 amino acids: CASSQWDRAETQYF. DNA of the CDR3: TGTGCCAGCAGCCAGTGGGACAGGGCAGAGACCCAGTACTTC. This chain connects TRBV4-2 to TRBJ2-5; 9 positions agree with TRBD1. J lost 4 bases, V lost 3 bases, and 3 bases had no gene match. The V gene's germline CDR1 is LGHNA and CDR2 YNFKEQ. The CDR3 loop spans 14 amino acids.